The 9 T cell receptor beta chains below were found in one sample sequenced in a study of OX40 agonist ivuxolimab in advanced cancers. Method: immunoSEQ multiplex PCR; TCRdb's copy keeps in-frame clones and lacks some. The repertoire has 15,000 to 20,000 clones, roughly 85% of them found once; the top ten carry 62%. Sequenced here: CD4+ or CD8+ T cells sorted from blood, sampled in a trial of the OX40 agonist ivuxolimab. These receptors came from an adult with an advanced solid tumor such as melanoma, head and neck, liver or kidney cancer.

The chain couples TRBV21-1 to TRBJ1-1; the D call of TRBD1 is as the table states it, not checked on the DNA. TRBV21-1 is described as a pseudogene. The length of the CDR3 is 15 residues. CDR3 nucleotides: TGTGCCAGCAGCAGTTGGGACAGCGTGAACACTGAAGCTTTCTTT. Protein sequence: CASSSWDSVNTEAFF.

The chain links TRBV4-1 to TRBJ2-1, with 9 bases matching TRBD2. The CDR3 length is 17 residues. Trimming removed 0 bases from V and 6 bases from J; junction bases left unmatched: 9. Germline V gene sequence: CDR1 MGHRA, CDR2 YSYEKL. CDR3 loop: CASSQDRAGGPFNEQFF. The CDR3 DNA sequence: TGCGCCAGCAGCCAAGATCGGGCGGGAGGGCCGTTCAATGAGCAGTTCTTC.

This chain's CDR3 is CASSPFGTGITDTQYF. CDR3 DNA: TGTGCCAGCAGCCCCTTCGGGACAGGGATCACAGATACGCAGTATTTT. This chain links TRBV5-8 with TRBJ2-3, with 9 bases matching TRBD1. V was pared by 4 bases and J by 2 bases, with 8 bases of the junction left unmatched. Germline assignment: CDR1 SGHTS and CDR2 YDEGEE. The CDR3 contains 16 residues.

A remark on this clone: This sample also contains other DNA sequences that code for the same CDR3. The chain uses TRBV19 and TRBJ2-6; D could derive from TRBD1 or TRBD2 (5 bases each). Germline V lookup: CDR1 LNHDA, CDR2 SQIVND (reference sequence). Between the trimmed V and J ends, which lost 1 base and 1 base, there was a span of 5 bases. This CDR3 is built from 15 residues. The CDR3 protein is CASSIGGSGANVLTF. The CDR3, as DNA: TGTGCCAGTAGTATAGGGGGGTCTGGGGCCAACGTCCTGACTTTC. The entire variable domain, with the rest obtained from reference TRBV19 and TRBJ2-6, is as follows: DGGITQSPKYLFRKEGQNVTLSCEQNLNHDAMYWYRQDPGQGLRLIYYSQIVNDFQKGDIAEGYSVSREKKESFPLTVTSAQKNPTAFYLCASSIGGSGANVLTFGAGSRLTVL.

The chain employs TRBV25-1 and TRBJ1-4; D might be TRBD1 (6 bases). V was shortened by 3 bases and J by 7 bases, with 15 bases between the two germline ends. CDR3 length: 15 amino acids. The V gene's germline CDR1 is MGHDK and CDR2 SYGVNS. The CDR3 nucleotides are TGTGCCAGCAGTGACGCCAGGGGAGAGGCTGAAAAACTGTTTTTT. Its protein product is CASSDARGEAEKLFF.

This clone was counted a few times. The chain joins TRBV10-2 to TRBJ1-2; no clear D gene. Trimming removed 1 base from V and 0 bases from J, with 9 bases in between. This CDR3 has 15 amino acids. Germline lookup yields CDR1 WSHSY and CDR2 SAAADI. Written as DNA, the CDR3 is TGCGCCAGCAGTGAGTTTGAGGGCGCTAACTATGGCTACACCTTC. Residues: CASSEFEGANYGYTF.

CDR3 in amino acids: CASTPPRDTAYEQYF. DNA of the CDR3: TGTGCCAGCACCCCTCCCCGGGACACAGCCTACGAGCAGTACTTC. This chain links TRBV7-9 with TRBJ2-7; D may be TRBD1 (6 bases). This CDR3 has 15 amino acids. V lost 7 bases and J 2 bases, leaving 18 bases between the germline ends. The germline V gene encodes CDR1 SEHNR and CDR2 FQNEAQ (reference sequence).

The rearrangement uses TRBV7-6 and TRBJ2-7; D is perhaps TRBD1 or TRBD2 (5 bases each). In germline, CDR1 is SGHVS, CDR2 FNYEAQ. The CDR3 contains 13 residues. The V and J ends lost 5 bases and 2 bases respectively, with 10 bases between them. CDR3 DNA: TGTGCCAGCAGCCGGGACGGAACCTACGAGCAGTACTTC. It translates to CASSRDGTYEQYF.

This chain joins TRBV5-1 and TRBJ2-7; weak D call: TRBD2 (6 bases). With 0 bases removed from V and 0 bases from J, the gap between germline ends came to 7 bases. The CDR3 consists of 14 residues. Germline CDR1 SGHRS, CDR2 YFSETQ. The CDR3 sequence: CASSLGDSSYEQYF. The CDR3 DNA reads as TGCGCCAGCAGCTTGGGGGACTCCTCCTACGAGCAGTACTTC.